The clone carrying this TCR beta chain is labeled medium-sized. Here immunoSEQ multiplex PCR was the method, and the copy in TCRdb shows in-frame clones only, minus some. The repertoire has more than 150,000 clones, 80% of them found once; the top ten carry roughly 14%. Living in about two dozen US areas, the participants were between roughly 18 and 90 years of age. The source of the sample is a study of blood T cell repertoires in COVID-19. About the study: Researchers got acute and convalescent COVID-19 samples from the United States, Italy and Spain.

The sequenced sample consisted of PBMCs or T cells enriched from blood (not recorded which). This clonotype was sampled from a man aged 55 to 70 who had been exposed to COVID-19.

The CDR3 region is CATSDTRQGGGETQYF. The CDR3 nucleotides are TGTGCCACCAGTGACACCAGACAGGGTGGGGGAGAGACCCAGTACTTC. The chain links TRBV24-1 to TRBJ2-5; TRBD1 aligns across 7 bases. With 4 bases clipped from V and 4 bases from J, the junction kept 11 bases outside the gene matches. The germline V gene encodes CDR1 KGHDR and CDR2 SFDVKD. CDR3 length: 16 amino acids.